This TCR beta chain was sequenced during a study of shared clonotypes between healthy human individuals. Libraries were prepared by immunoSEQ multiplex PCR; TCRdb keeps only in-frame clonotypes and omits some of them. Found here are about 2,500,000 clones, approximately 90% of them singletons; the top ten hold 0.13% to 0.15%. The sample taken for sequencing was naive CD4+ T cells sorted from blood. Subset defined: CD45RA+ positively selected. This clonotype originated in a man aged 18 to 30 in good health.

The chain's CDR3 is CASRQGQKNTGELFF. CDR3 coding DNA: TGCGCCAGCAGACAGGGTCAAAAGAACACCGGGGAGCTGTTTTTT. The V and J genes are TRBV5-1 and TRBJ2-2, with a possible D match to TRBD1 (6 bases). The CDR3 has 15 amino acids. Deletions cut 5 bases from V and 1 base from J, with 12 bases between. The V gene's germline CDR1 is SGHRS and CDR2 YFSETQ.